This section outlines one T cell receptor (beta chain) sequence together with its context. The antigen remains undetermined. The sample originates from a study of beta chain features in type 1 diabetes. General observations from the study: Among type 1 diabetes patients, VDJ junctions had fewer insertions and more deletions. A moderate, significant TCRB CDR3 shortening appeared in type 1 diabetes across four CD4+ subsets. The question of HLA type influencing TCRB rearrangement was one that remained unresolved here. Within patients, naive, central memory and Treg TCRB repertoires seemed more similar than within healthy donors.

The entirety of the isolated RNA underwent reverse transcription, so expressed TCRB transcripts were sequenced. Clones were sequenced by immunoSEQ multiplex PCR, and TCRdb holds only the in-frame ones, with some missing. The sample has around 690,000 clones; 9.5% to 15% are singletons. This CDR3 region has 15 residues. Trimming removed 2 bases from V and 0 bases from J, with 8 bases in between. The germline gives CDR1 SGHVS, CDR2 FNYEAQ. The chain employs TRBV7-6 and TRBJ1-3; D not resolved. This TCR came from a young man with type 1 diabetes. Sequencing was carried out using naive CD4+ T cells from blood. Here the CDR3 DNA reads TGTGCCAGCAGCTTATATATGGTCTCTGGAAACACCATATATTTT. Encoded protein: CASSLYMVSGNTIYF.